These T cell receptor beta chains were read from a single sample in a study of OX40 agonist ivuxolimab in advanced cancers. Profiling relied on immunoSEQ multiplex PCR, and the TCRdb table lists in-frame clones only, not all of them. The data show about 62,000 clones, around four fifths seen once. The specimen comprised CD4+ or CD8+ T cells sorted from blood, sampled in a trial of the OX40 agonist ivuxolimab. The receptors shown here come from an adult with an advanced solid tumor such as melanoma, head and neck, liver or kidney cancer. CDR3s include the opening cysteine and the closing phenylalanine or tryptophan. The order of the fields is V gene, clone size, D gene, J gene, CDR3 protein, CDR3 DNA. D genes are given only for firm matches. Not all rows give a size; the values are once, few, many and, for expanded clones, a class.

>TRBV28|.|.|TRBJ1-2
CASSLRDYGYTF
TGTGCCAGCAGTTTACGGGACTATGGCTACACCTTC
>TRBV5-1|.|TRBD2|TRBJ2-1
CASSSGTSAYNEQFF
TGCGCCAGCAGCTCCGGGACTAGCGCCTACAATGAGCAGTTCTTC
>TRBV5-5|.|.|TRBJ1-3
CASSSLRASGNTIYF
TGTGCCAGCAGCTCCCTACGGGCCTCTGGAAACACCATATATTTT
>TRBV29-1|.|TRBD1|TRBJ1-4
CSVCRTGFNEKLFF
TGCAGCGTTTGCCGGACAGGCTTTAATGAAAAACTGTTTTTT
>TRBV30|few|TRBD1|TRBJ2-7
CAWSSRGSYEQYF
TGTGCCTGGAGTAGCAGGGGGTCCTACGAGCAGTACTTC
>TRBV30|.|TRBD1|TRBJ1-2
CAWSVLTGGGYTF
TGTGCCTGGAGTGTTCTGACAGGGGGTGGCTACACCTTC
>TRBV28|.|TRBD2|TRBJ2-1
CAISSGNYNEQFF
TGTGCCATCTCGAGCGGGAATTACAATGAGCAGTTCTTC
>TRBV30|.|TRBD1|TRBJ2-5
CAWSADRGQETQYF
TGTGCCTGGAGTGCTGACAGGGGGCAAGAGACCCAGTACTTC
>TRBV28|once|.|TRBJ1-1
CASIKGSTTEAFF
TGTGCCAGCATTAAGGGGAGTACCACTGAAGCTTTCTTT
>TRBV9|once|.|TRBJ1-1
CASSVGHALNTEAFF
TGTGCCAGCAGCGTAGGCCATGCCCTAAACACTGAAGCTTTCTTT
>TRBV28|.|TRBD2|TRBJ2-7
CASSLAGASYEQYF
TGTGCCAGCAGCTTAGCGGGAGCCTCCTACGAGCAGTACTTC
>TRBV19|.|.|TRBJ2-1
CASKVEGYNEQFF
TGTGCCAGTAAGGTAGAGGGGTATAATGAGCAGTTCTTC
>TRBV5-8|.|.|TRBJ1-6
CASSYRGVNSPLHF
TGTGCCAGCAGCTACCGAGGGGTAAATTCACCCCTCCACTTT
>TRBV28|.|.|TRBJ1-3
CASRAGRNSGNTIYF
TGTGCCAGCAGGGCCGGACGGAACTCTGGAAACACCATATATTTT
>TRBV9|.|.|TRBJ2-3
CASGDTQYF
TGTGCCAGTGGCGATACGCAGTATTTT
>TRBV6-6|.|.|TRBJ2-5
CASSTAGKTQYF
TGTGCCAGCAGCACAGCAGGGAAGACCCAGTACTTC
>TRBV28|.|.|TRBJ2-5
CASSFPRRGVETQYF
TGTGCCAGCAGCTTCCCCCGACGGGGTGTAGAGACCCAGTACTTC
>TRBV15|.|TRBD1|TRBJ1-1
CATSRDRGTGSGAFF
TGTGCCACCAGCAGAGATCGTGGGACAGGGTCCGGAGCTTTCTTT
>TRBV4-1|.|.|TRBJ2-7
CASSAGTAAYEQYF
TGCGCCAGCAGCGCCGGGACGGCTGCTTACGAGCAGTACTTC
>TRBV5-1|.|TRBD2|TRBJ2-1
CASSLAPGLGYNEQFF
TGCGCCAGCAGCTTGGCCCCAGGACTAGGTTACAATGAGCAGTTCTTC
>TRBV7-3|.|.|TRBJ2-4
CASSLSPQNIQYF
TGTGCCAGCAGCTTAAGTCCCCAAAACATTCAGTACTTC